What follows are 18 T cell receptor beta chains derived from one specimen sequenced in a study of blood T cells in healthy people across ages. Next came a second PCR, run for roughly 6 to 11 cycles, which used a sample-barcoded 5' primer along with a J-beta primer mix. TCRdb reprocessed the 5' RACE reads via MiXCR and lists one record per CDR3 protein. The sample shows about 1.7 million distinct CDR3 sequences, 28% of them seen only once. The sequenced sample consisted of blood. The source of these receptors is a woman in her 30s in good health.

Only a few counts were recorded for this clonotype. Its ends do not fully match the called genes, so a read error is possible. This chain uses TRBV11-2 with TRBJ1-1, with 9 bases that match TRBD1. The germline CDR1 and CDR2 sequences are SGHAT and FQNNGV. The CDR3 is 15 amino acids. The CDR3 loop is CASSLVDRGVTESFF. The CDR3 DNA reads as TGTGCCAGCAGCTTAGTGGACAGGGGAGTCACTGAATCTTTCTTT.

With respect to this clonotype: Just one base apart from a much larger clone, this may be a read error. The chain links TRBV20-1 to TRBJ2-4; 12 bases match TRBD2. CDR3 length: 16 amino acids. Germline assignment: CDR1 DFQATT and CDR2 SNEGSKA (reference sequence). The V and J ends lost 4 bases and 4 bases, in that order; junction bases with no gene match: 8. CDR3 in DNA: TGCAGTGCTACCCAGACTAGCGGGGGCCAGAAAAACATTCAGTACTTC. The encoded protein is CSATQTSGGQKNIQYF.

In this sample, this clonotype turned up once. An end of the junction differs from the germline gene, which may be a read error. The chain couples TRBV5-1 to TRBJ1-1; 7 bases fit TRBD1. The germline V gene has CDR1 SGHRS and CDR2 YFSETQ. The length of the CDR3 is 12 residues. The DNA for the CDR3 is TGCACCAGCAGCTTTGGGGACAGTGAAGCTTTCTTT. Amino acids: CTSSFGDSEAFF.

This clonotype turned up a few times. The J gene is TRBJ1-6, the V gene TRBV7-9; unclear D gene. Trimming removed 1 base at V and 9 bases at J, with 13 bases between. Germline CDR1 reads SEHNR; CDR2 reads FQNEAQ (reference sequence). This CDR3 is built from 15 residues. The CDR3 here is CASSLEVGSGSPLHF. The CDR3 DNA sequence: TGTGCCAGCAGCTTAGAAGTGGGATCCGGTTCACCCCTCCACTTT.

This clonotype was detected only a few times. The chain recombines TRBV5-1 with TRBJ2-7; D may correspond to TRBD1 or TRBD2 (5 bases each). V was clipped by 4 bases and J by 8 bases, with 25 bases between them. The CDR3 contains 16 residues. The germline CDR1 and CDR2 sequences are SGHRS and YFSETQ. CDR3 nucleotide sequence: TGCGCCAGCAGCGGGGGAGACAGCACGCCTCCCTCCAAGCAGTACTTC. Translated: CASSGGDSTPPSKQYF.

This sequence joins TRBV6-4 and TRBJ1-5; D is unresolved. CDR1 and CDR2 from the germline V gene are MRHNA and SNTAGT. This CDR3 region has 8 residues. The CDR3 loop is CANQPQHF. As DNA, the CDR3 is TGTGCTAATCAGCCCCAGCATTTT.

The chain couples TRBV4-3 to TRBJ1-5; TRBD1 is a possible D gene (5 bases). Looked up from germline, CDR1 is LGHNA and CDR2 is YSLEER. The CDR3 runs to 18 residues. Trimming stripped 0 bases from V and 5 bases from J, with 20 bases between. The CDR3 DNA follows: TGCGCCAGCAGCCAAGATATTGGGCTTCACCAAGGGGATCAGCCCCAGCATTTT. Protein sequence: CASSQDIGLHQGDQPQHF.

This clonotype was detected ten times or more. This chain uses TRBV5-5 with TRBJ2-4; D gene uncertain. The CDR3 is 14 residues long. V was trimmed by 0 bases and J by 7 bases, leaving 11 bases between them. CDR1 SGHKS and CDR2 YYEKEE come from the germline V gene (reference sequence). In DNA, the CDR3 is TGTGCCAGCAGCTTGGATCCTGGATTGAACATTCAGTACTTC. As protein: CASSLDPGLNIQYF.

The chain employs TRBV7-2 and TRBJ2-3, with D possibly TRBD2 on 6 matching bases. The CDR3 contains 15 residues. Trimming pared 3 bases from V and 2 bases from J, leaving 12 bases between. The germline gives CDR1 SGHTA, CDR2 FQGNSA. For the CDR3, the DNA is TGTGCCAGCAGCTTTTTTGCGGGATTCACAGATACGCAGTATTTT. Its protein is CASSFFAGFTDTQYF. Full variable domain (remainder filled in from reference TRBV7-2 and TRBJ2-3): GAGVSQSPSNKVTEKGKDVELRCDPISGHTALYWYRQSLGQGLEFLIYFQGNSAPDKSGLPSDRFSAERTGGSVSTLTIQRTQQEDSAVYLCASSFFAGFTDTQYFGPGTRLTVL.

The rearrangement uses TRBV5-1 and TRBJ2-1; 9 positions match TRBD2. Germline V gene data show CDR1 as SGHRS and CDR2 as YFSETQ. V lost 0 bases to trimming and J lost 4 bases; unmatched junction nucleotides: 5. CDR3 length: 16 amino acids. Here the CDR3 DNA reads TGCGCCAGCAGCTTGGCCCTAAGCGGGGGGTACAATGAGCAGTTCTTC. Encoded protein: CASSLALSGGYNEQFF.

Turning to this clonotype: A much larger clone sits a single nucleotide away, making a read error possible. The gene calls are TRBV5-1 and TRBJ2-1; TRBD2 is a possible D gene (6 bases). Trimming took off 4 bases at V and 7 bases at J, with 12 bases between the two ends. The CDR3 runs 13 residues. The germline CDR1 and CDR2 sequences are SGHRS and YFSETQ. The CDR3 here is CASSTTSENEQFF. CDR3 sequence (DNA): TGCGCCAGCAGCACGACTAGTGAAAATGAGCAGTTCTTC.

This clonotype turned up a few times. The V call is TRBV28, the J call TRBJ2-4; tentatively, D is TRBD1 (5 bases). The germline CDR1 and CDR2 sequences are MDHEN and SYDVKM. V lost 1 base, J lost 14 bases, and 18 bases lay in between. The CDR3 covers 14 residues. The CDR3 DNA sequence: TGTGCCAGCAGTTTATCTCCCCCCAAAAGGGGCAAGTACTTC. Its protein is CASSLSPPKRGKYF. Full variable domain (outside the CDR3, taken from reference TRBV28 and TRBJ2-4): DVKVTQSSRYLVKRTGEKVFLECVQDMDHENMFWYRQDPGLGLRLIYFSYDVKMKEKGDIPEGYSVSREKKERFSLILESASTNQTSMYLCASSLSPPKRGKYFGAGTRLSVL.

The gene calls are TRBV7-2 and TRBJ1-4, with D possibly being TRBD1 (5 bases). CDR1 and CDR2 from the germline V gene are SGHTA and FQGNSA. The CDR3 loop spans 13 amino acids. The V and J ends lost 4 bases and 6 bases respectively, with 9 bases between them. The CDR3 loop reads CASSSGPDEKLFF. DNA of the CDR3: TGTGCCAGCAGCTCGGGACCCGATGAAAAACTGTTTTTT.

The chain has TRBV7-2 and TRBJ1-1; the D is unclear. This CDR3 has 17 amino acids. Trimming pared 2 bases from V and 1 base from J, leaving 17 bases between. Looked up from germline, CDR1 is SGHTA and CDR2 is FQGNSA. The CDR3 DNA is TGTGCCAGCAGCTTATCGTCCCTTATCTTCGCGAACACTGAAGCTTTCTTT. Encoded protein: CASSLSSLIFANTEAFF.

Concerning this clonotype itself: Mismatch with germline at one junction end may stem from a read error. The CDR3 here is CSAPRRPNGKLFF. For the CDR3, the DNA is TGCAGTGCTCCCCGACGGCCTAATGGAAAACTGTTTTTT. This chain links TRBV20-1 with TRBJ1-4; D remains unclear. The CDR3 totals 13 residues. Germline CDR1 reads DFQATT; CDR2 reads SNEGSKA (reference sequence).

The chain recombines TRBV30 with TRBJ2-7, with D tentatively TRBD1 or TRBD2 (6 bases each). Trimming pared 3 bases from V and 5 bases from J, leaving 26 bases between. CDR1 and CDR2 from the germline V gene are GTSNPN and SVGIG (reference sequence). This CDR3 contains 17 residues. The DNA for the CDR3 is TGTGCCTGGAGGGGGCTAAAGACAGGCGCCTGGGGGGACGAGCAGTACTTC. Its translation is CAWRGLKTGAWGDEQYF.

V gene TRBV4-2 combines with J gene TRBJ2-3; D not certain. Trimming cost V 4 bases and J 6 bases, with 17 bases left between them. Per the germline V gene, CDR1 is LGHNA and CDR2 is YNFKEQ. This CDR3 contains 15 residues. CDR3 loop: CASSPTTESLDTQYF. The CDR3 coding sequence is TGTGCCAGCAGCCCAACAACAGAGTCTTTGGATACGCAGTATTTT.

This clonotype was detected ten times or more. The V call is TRBV20-1, the J call TRBJ2-5, with 11 bases lining up with TRBD2. J lost 4 bases, V lost 5 bases, and 6 bases had no gene match. Germline V gene sequence: CDR1 DFQATT, CDR2 SNEGSKA (reference sequence). CDR3 length: 14 residues. The CDR3 is CSALGTSGRETQYF. DNA of the CDR3: TGCAGTGCTCTGGGGACTAGCGGACGAGAGACCCAGTACTTC.